The 6 T cell receptor beta chains below were found in one sample sequenced in a study of CD8+ T cells in alopecia areata (dated by TCRdb to the late 2010s). Per the publication, the time point label means: approximately 4 weeks on oral tofacitinib. Sample treatment or condition, as interpreted from the label and publication: oral pan-JAK inhibitor, 5-10 mg twice daily. Library preparation was by the immunoSEQ multiplex PCR assay. RNA was extracted from all samples and reverse transcribed into cDNA as template for TCR sequencing. Held by TCRdb, this immuneACCESS table contains in-frame sequences only and omits some clones. Under half of the omission traces to an unresolved V gene where checked; the cause of the rest is unknown. For this sample the table gives 120,000 to 150,000 clones, of which roughly four fifths were detected only once. Around 25% of the sample is in the top ten clones. This specimen consisted of CD8+ T cells sorted from blood, obtained at week 4, from a patient treated with tofacitinib. The receptors shown here come from a human donor with alopecia areata.

The J gene is TRBJ2-5, the V gene TRBV7-2, with unresolved D. CDR1 and CDR2 from the germline V gene are SGHTA and FQGNSA. The V end lost 0 bases, the J end lost 0 bases, and 11 bases lay between the germline ends. The CDR3 contains 16 residues. The CDR3 region has the DNA TGTGCCAGCAGCTTAGCGTACCCTGGGTACCAAGAGACCCAGTACTTC. The encoded protein is CASSLAYPGYQETQYF.

Comment on this clone: Distinct nucleotide sequences in the sample also encode this CDR3. This chain links TRBV5-6 with TRBJ2-7, with D uncertain. V was trimmed by 0 bases and J by 0 bases, leaving 7 bases between them. Germline V gene lookup returns CDR1 SGHDT and CDR2 YYEEEE. This CDR3 region has 14 residues. The CDR3 sequence: CASSLGGSSYEQYF. In DNA, the CDR3 is TGTGCCAGCAGCTTGGGGGGTTCCTCCTACGAGCAGTACTTC.

This sequence joins TRBV29-1 and TRBJ1-2; D remains unclear. CDR1 is SQVTM and CDR2 is ANQGSEA in the germline V gene. The CDR3 totals 11 residues. With 2 bases removed from V and 2 bases from J, the gap between germline ends came to 3 bases. CDR3 DNA sequence: TGCAGCGTTGAACAGAACTATGGCTACACCTTC. Translating gives CSVEQNYGYTF.

The chain is built from TRBV5-4 and TRBJ2-7; 10 bases are shared with TRBD1. Germline V lookup: CDR1 SGHNT, CDR2 YYREEE (reference sequence). The J segment lost 5 bases and the V segment lost 5 bases, leaving 10 bases of the junction unmatched. The CDR3 totals 15 residues. CDR3 protein: CASRRDRGTSDEQYF. DNA of the CDR3: TGTGCCAGCAGGCGGGACAGGGGAACTTCGGACGAGCAGTACTTC.

This clone turned up a few times. This chain connects TRBV7-2 to TRBJ2-1; D ambiguous. This CDR3 contains 15 residues. The V end was cut by 4 bases, the J end by 4 bases, with 14 bases between. Germline V gene sequence: CDR1 SGHTA, CDR2 FQGNSA. CDR3 loop: CASSSPVVGYNEQFF. In nucleotides, the CDR3 is TGTGCCAGCAGCTCCCCGGTAGTTGGATACAATGAGCAGTTCTTC.

The chain is built from TRBV4-1 and TRBJ2-7; D is possibly TRBD2 (7 bases). The CDR3 totals 14 residues. Germline values: CDR1 MGHRA, CDR2 YSYEKL. The V and J ends lost 8 bases and 3 bases respectively, with 17 bases between them. The CDR3 is CASPRTRGYYEQYF. The CDR3 DNA follows: TGCGCCAGCCCCCGGACTAGGGGGTACTACGAGCAGTACTTC.